This TCR beta chain emerged from a study of cytomegalovirus exposure and HLA in healthy donors. Overall study: A preliminary data release comprised 80 million or so unique TCRs obtained from HLA-typed donors.

Note on this clone: Its antigen is as yet unknown.

Looked up from germline, CDR1 is SGHRS and CDR2 is YFSETQ. Trimming cost V 4 bases and J 3 bases; bases outside gene matches: 1. The CDR3 has 13 amino acids. Primers included in the PCR were 60 Vbeta and 13 Jbeta primers. This table comes from immunoSEQ multiplex PCR, and its TCRdb copy is limited to in-frame clones, with some not included. Among 200,000 to 250,000 clones listed, around 86% were seen once. Findings of the study overall: Later analysis placed DRB1 highest and HLA-C lowest in TCR association rates, which differed by HLA locus.

What was sequenced was PBMCs. The V gene is TRBV5-1, the J gene TRBJ1-1, with TRBD1 identical over 9 bases. The receptor was derived from a woman between 35 and 50 years old in good health and CMV-seronegative. The CDR3 DNA follows: TGCGCCAGCAGCGGACAGGGGTACACTGAAGCTTTCTTT. Its protein is CASSGQGYTEAFF.